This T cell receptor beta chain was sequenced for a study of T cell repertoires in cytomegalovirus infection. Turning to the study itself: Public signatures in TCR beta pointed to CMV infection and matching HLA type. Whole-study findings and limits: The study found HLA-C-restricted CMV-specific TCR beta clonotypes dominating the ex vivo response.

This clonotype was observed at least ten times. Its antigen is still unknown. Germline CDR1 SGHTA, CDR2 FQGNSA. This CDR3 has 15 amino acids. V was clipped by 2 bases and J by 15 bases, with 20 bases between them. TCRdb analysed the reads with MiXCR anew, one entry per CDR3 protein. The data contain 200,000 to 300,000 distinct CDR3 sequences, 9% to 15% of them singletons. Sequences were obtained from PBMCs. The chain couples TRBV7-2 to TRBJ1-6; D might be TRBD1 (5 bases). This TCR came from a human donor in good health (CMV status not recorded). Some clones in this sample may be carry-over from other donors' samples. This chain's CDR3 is CASSLRGQGETGLHF. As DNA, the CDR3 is TGTGCCAGCAGCTTAAGAGGTCAGGGAGAAACTGGCCTCCACTTT.